Here is one TCR beta chain with its context. No antigen is known for it. No base qualities exist here, and no much larger clone lies one base off it. The approximately 40 donors, aged roughly 6 to 100 years, were systemically healthy Caucasian individuals from Russia. Each donor gave approximately 9.4 milliliters of peripheral blood, drawn into EDTA-treated Vacutainer tubes. PBMCs were isolated by Ficoll-Paque density-gradient centrifugation, with at least 7 million obtained per sample. Trizol reagent was used to extract total RNA from PBMCs, with at least 5 micrograms per sample. The percentages of naive CD45RAhigh/CD27high T cells were determined by flow cytometry on a PBMC aliquot from every donor. The data were obtained in a study of blood T cells in healthy people across ages (dated by TCRdb to the mid-2010s). Concerning the study at large: In model experiments, template switching captured about one uniquely barcoded TCR beta cDNA molecule for every two T cells. The study measured age-related changes in TCR beta repertoire diversity using deep sequencing normalized with unique cDNA molecular identifiers. The donors were divided into four age groups: young (average 16 years), middle-aged (about 39), aged (under 70) and long-lived (nearly 85). To avoid experimental bias, donors of different ages were randomly spread across the sequencing lanes. The study analyzed two additional independent replicas of 1 million unique cDNA reads from the same blood draw for two donors, one aged 18 to 29 and one aged 80 or older.

The V end loses 4 bases and the J end loses 0 bases, and a stretch of 10 bases separates them. The germline V gene provides CDR1 MNHNS and CDR2 SASEGT. The CDR3 goes from the cysteine to the phenylalanine over 15 residues. Kept here is only the CDR3 DNA, which spans 45 bases and is read in frame from base 1. Receptor libraries were prepared by 5' RACE. These reads were obtained on an Illumina HiSeq 2500. A second about 7 to 12 cycle PCR used a sample-barcoded 5' primer and a J-beta primer mix. Each TCR beta cDNA molecule received a unique molecular identifier from a template-switch 5' adaptor carrying 12 random nucleotides. At least 2.5 million CDR3-containing paired-end reads were obtained from each sample. First-strand cDNA synthesis was performed from all RNA using the Mint cDNA synthesis kit, with priming by a TRBC-specific oligonucleotide. After uracil-DNA glycosylase treatment, a first 18-cycle PCR used universal primers M1SS and BC2_uni_R on all cDNA. Per the authors' processing: Each sample was normalized by randomly selecting 1 million high-quality reads, each carrying a distinct molecular identifier. Instead of being binned into consensus sequences, reads with shared molecular identifiers were discarded. MiTCR, set to a Q25 quality threshold and the strictest error-elimination algorithm, was used for CDR3 identification, clonotype clustering and error correction. A nonparametric unseen species model using Euler transformation provided a lower-bound estimate of total TCR beta diversity. Through fastp at Q25 and MiXCR, TCRdb rebuilt clones from the public reads, retaining in-frame beta chains. Each entry merges the rows of one CDR3 protein and shows their most common DNA and genes. TCRdb's processing, not the authors', yielded these V and J calls. This sample has about 1.6 million distinct CDR3 sequences in its table, and 30% to 40% of those were observed once. About 10% of the sample belongs to the ten largest clones.

Results and caveats for the whole study, not just this receptor: Because donor CMV infection status was unknown, age-related changes in expanded clonotypes were potentially confounded. There was a strong correlation between observed TCR beta diversity and the percentage of naive T cells measured by flow cytometry. As age increased, observed TCR beta diversity per million T cells dropped in a roughly linear way, and a significant reduction was already evident by age around 41. Because profiling used bulk unsorted PBMCs, naive and antigen-experienced compartments could not be compared conclusively. Estimates of total diversity based on one million sequenced T cells were considered lower bounds and underestimates. The long-lived group showed more naive CD4+ T cells, fewer expanded clones and increased TCR diversity than the aged group, suggesting age selection.

The material sequenced was blood. This sequence originates from a woman younger than 45 in good health. The chain couples TRBV6-1 to TRBJ1-5, with the identity of the D gene unclear. The nucleotide sequence reads as follows: TGTGCCAGCAGTGGCGAGGGTGGTAGCAATCAGCCCCAGCATTTT. It specifies CASSGEGGSNQPQHF.